The sequence of this T cell receptor beta chain was determined in a study of regulatory T cells in long-lasting Graves disease. This CDR3 is built from 16 residues. The germline CDR1 and CDR2 sequences are DFQATT and SNEGSKA (reference sequence). The J segment lost 6 bases and the V segment lost 0 bases, leaving 9 bases of the junction unmatched. Regarding time point: newly diagnosed GD, antithyroid drugs for less than 3 months. The TCR library was prepared using RNA isolated from PBMCs. Arm-PCR of CDR3 regions and iRepertoire HTBI primers were the basis on which TCR beta libraries were built. In the source study's methods: Segment identification across samples yielded 60 or so TRBV and fewer than 15 TRBJ segments. Using its own MiXCR run on the multiplex PCR reads, TCRdb lists one record per CDR3 protein. These V and J calls rely on TCRdb rather than the paper's analysis. This table has about 540,000 distinct CDR3 sequences, roughly 14% appearing once.

This clonotype has at least ten counts. These data also formed part of another study, on T cells in Graves' hyperthyroidism and ophthalmopathy.

Material: peripheral blood mononuclear cells (PBMCs), obtained at new diagnosis, from a patient treated with antithyroid drugs. The gene calls are TRBV20-1 and TRBJ2-1; 9 bases match TRBD1. This TCR was recovered from a man aged 30-40 years with Graves disease. CDR3 coding DNA: TGCAGTGCTAGAGATTATGTCTCGGACAGGGGCAATGAGCAGTTCTTC. It yields the protein CSARDYVSDRGNEQFF.